Listed here are 20 T cell receptor beta chains from one sample, sequenced in a study of shared clonotypes between healthy human individuals. Some clones are missing from TCRdb's copy, which holds only in-frame ones; the method was immunoSEQ multiplex PCR. This table holds 2.3 million or so clones, approximately 93% found once. The sample consisted of naive CD4+ T cells from PBMCs. The subset is: CD45RA+ positively selected. Every receptor here comes from a man between 18 and 29 years old in good health. Some clones in this sample may be carry-over from other donors' samples.

The rearrangement links TRBV15 to TRBJ1-2, with 7 bases identical to TRBD1. J was trimmed by 8 bases and V by 3 bases; bases with no gene match: 9. CDR3 length: 14 amino acids. CDR1 LNHNV and CDR2 YYDKDF come from the germline V gene (reference sequence). Here the CDR3 DNA reads TGTGCCACCAGCAGGGACCTCAGGGGGGAGGGCTACACCTTC. Its translation: CATSRDLRGEGYTF.

This chain links TRBV19 with TRBJ2-1; 7 bases match TRBD2. J gave up 4 bases and V 2 bases, and 5 bases lay outside the gene matches. Germline CDR1 LNHDA, CDR2 SQIVND (reference sequence). The CDR3 totals 15 residues. CDR3 region: CASSIHPSGYNEQFF. CDR3 DNA: TGTGCCAGTAGTATACATCCTAGCGGTTACAATGAGCAGTTCTTC.

This chain connects TRBV11-2 to TRBJ2-1; TRBD2 matches 10 bases. The length of the CDR3 is 15 residues. Trimming at V came to 6 bases and at J to 6 bases, leaving 8 bases not matched to a gene. Per the germline V gene, CDR1 is SGHAT and CDR2 is FQNNGV. The CDR3, as DNA: TGTGCCAGCAGTTCCCTAGCGGGAGCGAGCAATGAGCAGTTCTTC. As protein: CASSSLAGASNEQFF.

V usage is TRBV6-6 and J usage is TRBJ2-3; D remains ambiguous. The CDR3 covers 14 residues. The V gene lost 3 bases and the J gene lost 2 bases, with 9 bases spanning the gap. CDR1 and CDR2 (germline): MNHNY, SVGAGI (reference sequence). The CDR3 region is CASSYPQSTDTQYF. In DNA, the CDR3 is TGTGCCAGCAGTTATCCCCAGTCCACAGATACGCAGTATTTT.

This chain connects TRBV7-7 to TRBJ2-5, with D unclear. CDR1 and CDR2 (germline): SSHAT, FNYEAQ (reference sequence). The CDR3 extends over 13 amino acids. Trimming left V 5 bases short and J 4 bases short, with 11 bases between. Here the CDR3 reads CASSKIRRETQYF. CDR3 coding DNA: TGTGCCAGCAGCAAGATCCGCAGAGAGACCCAGTACTTC. Looking up the rest from reference TRBV7-7 and TRBJ2-5 gives the full variable domain: GAGVSQSPRYKVTKRGQDVTLRCDPISSHATLYWYQQALGQGPEFLTYFNYEAQPDKSGLPSDRFSAERPEGSISTLTIQRTEQRDSAMYRCASSKIRRETQYFGPGTRLLVL.

This chain links TRBV4-3 with TRBJ2-7, with TRBD2 matching over 12 bases. In germline, CDR1 is LGHNA, CDR2 YSLEER. This CDR3 region has 16 residues. Trimming took 0 bases from V and 4 from J; bases not matched to a gene: 4. The CDR3 sequence is CASSQEWTSGKYEQYF. The CDR3 coding sequence is TGCGCCAGCAGCCAAGAGTGGACTAGCGGGAAGTACGAGCAGTACTTC.

V usage is TRBV7-3 and J usage is TRBJ2-1; D unclear. The CDR3 is 15 amino acids. V lost 2 bases and J lost 4, with 12 bases in between. CDR1 is SGHTA, CDR2 FQGTGA, per germline. CDR3 sequence reads: CASSLGPLPYNEQFF. The DNA of the CDR3 is TGTGCCAGCAGCTTAGGCCCGCTCCCTTACAATGAGCAGTTCTTC.

The V and J genes are TRBV13 and TRBJ2-4; 7 bases map to TRBD2. The V and J ends lost 4 bases and 1 base, in that order; junction bases with no gene match: 4. This CDR3 has 15 residues. Germline CDR1 PRHDT, CDR2 FYEKMQ (reference sequence). This CDR3 reads CASSSLGGAKNIQYF. CDR3 nucleotides: TGTGCCAGCAGCTCCCTGGGGGGGGCCAAAAACATTCAGTACTTC.

The CDR3 protein is CASSVDRQNEQFF. In nucleotides, the CDR3 is TGTGCCAGCAGCGTAGACAGGCAGAATGAGCAGTTCTTC. V gene TRBV5-4 combines with J gene TRBJ2-1, with D tentatively TRBD1 (6 bases). Per the germline V gene, CDR1 is SGHNT and CDR2 is YYREEE (reference sequence). This CDR3 is 13 amino acids long. V was pared by 4 bases and J by 7 bases, with 12 bases between. The complete variable domain, with remaining parts taken from reference TRBV5-4 and TRBJ2-1, reads ETGVTQSPTHLIKTRGQQVTLRCSSQSGHNTVSWYQQALGQGPQFIFQYYREEENGRGNFPPRFSGLQFPNYSSELNVNALELDDSALYLCASSVDRQNEQFFGPGTRLTVL.

The J gene is TRBJ2-5, the V gene TRBV14; D is perhaps TRBD2 (5 bases). The germline V gene has CDR1 SGHDN and CDR2 FVKESK. The CDR3 sequence is 15 residues long. V was shortened by 4 bases and J by 0 bases, with 12 bases between the two germline ends. For the CDR3, the DNA is TGTGCCAGCAGCCTCCCTAGAGGGTACCAAGAGACCCAGTACTTC. Amino acids: CASSLPRGYQETQYF.

Points on this clone: The sample has other DNA sequences that encode this CDR3 too. The V call is TRBV5-1, the J call TRBJ2-2, with D perhaps TRBD2 (5 bases). Trimming stripped 0 bases from V and 5 bases from J, with 11 bases between. CDR3 length: 15 residues. The germline V gene encodes CDR1 SGHRS and CDR2 YFSETQ. CDR3 loop: CASSLASSGTGELFF. In DNA, the CDR3 is TGCGCCAGCAGCTTGGCAAGTTCGGGGACCGGGGAGCTGTTTTTT.

This clone has only one observation. The CDR3, as DNA: TGTGCCCCCAAGGAAGCCTTCGGTCAGCCCCAGCATTTT. The encoded protein is CAPKEAFGQPQHF. J is TRBJ1-5 and V is TRBV27; D unresolved. V lost 11 bases and J lost 6, with 17 bases in between. The germline CDR1 and CDR2 sequences are MNHEY and SMNVEV (reference sequence). This CDR3 comprises 13 residues.

On this clone itself: This same CDR3 is encoded by further DNA sequences in the sample. The chain joins TRBV7-9 to TRBJ1-1; TRBD1 aligns across 7 bases. J was trimmed by 3 bases and V by 5 bases; bases with no gene match: 3. The V gene's germline CDR1 is SEHNR and CDR2 FQNEAQ (reference sequence). The CDR3 has 13 amino acids. CDR3 sequence: CASSPTGDTEAFF. The CDR3 region has the DNA TGTGCCAGCAGCCCAACAGGGGACACTGAAGCTTTCTTT.

The chain couples TRBV16 to TRBJ2-1; TRBD2 is a possible D gene (5 bases). Germline lookup yields CDR1 KGHSY and CDR2 FQNENV. With 1 base removed from V and 8 bases from J, the gap between germline ends came to 9 bases. The CDR3 runs 13 residues. The chain's CDR3 is CASSQFRSDEQFF. CDR3 in DNA: TGTGCCAGCAGCCAATTTCGTAGCGATGAGCAGTTCTTC. Filled out from reference TRBV16 and TRBJ2-1, the complete variable domain reads GEEVAQTPKHLVRGEGQKAKLYCAPIKGHSYVFWYQQVLKNEFKFLISFQNENVFDETGMPKERFSAKCLPNSPCSLEIQATKLEDSAVYFCASSQFRSDEQFFGPGTRLTVL.

The J gene is TRBJ2-1, the V gene TRBV6-8; 7 bases match TRBD2. V gave up 0 bases and J gave up 3 bases; unmatched junction bases: 5. Germline V gene sequence: CDR1 MNHGY, CDR2 SAAAGT. CDR3 length equals 16 residues. The CDR3, as DNA: TGTGCCAGCAGTTACTCGAGAGCGGGGTTCTACAATGAGCAGTTCTTC. It translates to CASSYSRAGFYNEQFF.

V and J are TRBV19 and TRBJ1-2; the match to TRBD1 covers 8 bases. This CDR3 is built from 14 residues. Germline lookup yields CDR1 LNHDA and CDR2 SQIVND (reference sequence). Germline trimming cut 5 bases from V and 8 bases from J; bases unmatched to any gene: 10. Written as DNA, the CDR3 is TGTGCCAGTAGTGGCGAGGACAGGGTCGCAGGCTACACCTTC. Translation gives CASSGEDRVAGYTF.

The chain is built from TRBV11-3 and TRBJ2-7; no definite D call. The V and J ends lost 5 bases and 2 bases respectively, with 10 bases between them. Germline assignment: CDR1 SGHNT and CDR2 YENEEA. The CDR3 is 13 residues long. CDR3 loop: CASSPSTTYEQYF. As DNA, the CDR3 is TGTGCCAGCAGCCCATCGACAACCTACGAGCAGTACTTC.

Only one count was recorded for this clone. Other nucleotide sequences in the sample specify the same CDR3. The CDR3 protein is CSASSTDTQYF. The CDR3 DNA sequence: TGCAGTGCTAGCAGCACAGATACGCAGTATTTT. The V call is TRBV20-1, the J call TRBJ2-3, with D unclear. Germline-derived CDR1 and CDR2 are DFQATT and SNEGSKA (reference sequence). The CDR3 runs 11 residues. Trimming pared 3 bases from V and 0 bases from J, leaving 1 base between.

This sequence joins TRBV18 and TRBJ1-2; 9 bases map to TRBD1. The CDR3 is 13 amino acids. Germline trimming cut 5 bases from V and 7 bases from J; bases unmatched to any gene: 5. Germline V gives CDR1 KGHSH, CDR2 LQKENI. The CDR3 DNA follows: TGTGCCAGCTCAGCACAGGGGGCGGTTGGCTACACCTTC. It yields the protein CASSAQGAVGYTF.

Concerning this clone: The same CDR3 can be traced to other DNA sequences in this sample. V gene TRBV30 combines with J gene TRBJ1-5, with D tentatively TRBD1 (6 bases). V was pared by 2 bases and J by 0 bases, with 11 bases between. The CDR3 contains 15 residues. The germline V gene encodes CDR1 GTSNPN and CDR2 SVGIG (reference sequence). Written as DNA, the CDR3 is TGTGCCTGGAGTCGAGGGGGTAATAGCAATCAGCCCCAGCATTTT. Protein: CAWSRGGNSNQPQHF.